This TCR beta chain was sequenced in a study of patients and donors after allogeneic stem cell transplantation. TCRdb re-called the RT-PCR reads with MiXCR, one entry per CDR3 protein. Among more than 150,000 distinct CDR3 sequences listed, roughly 24% were seen once. The V gene lost 0 bases and the J gene lost 3 bases, with 12 bases spanning the gap. Germline CDR1 is SGHVS and CDR2 is FNYEAQ. The CDR3 has 16 residues. The sequencing sample was made of blood, either unsorted or a sorted T cell fraction (not recorded which). The chain is built from TRBV7-6 and TRBJ1-3; D remains unclear. The receptor comes from a human donor who was either an allogeneic HSCT recipient or a stem cell or donor lymphocyte infusion donor (not recorded which). It is not recorded whose cells these are; they may come from a transplant donor. This CDR3 is CASSLASGISGNTIYF. The CDR3 region has the DNA TGTGCCAGCAGCTTAGCTTCGGGGATCAGTGGAAACACCATATATTTT.